These T cell receptor beta chains were read from a single sample in a study of blood T cell repertoires in COVID-19. Sequencing was performed with immunoSEQ multiplex PCR; in TCRdb, only in-frame clones are kept and a portion is missing. This table holds under 250,000 clones, around 83% found once. The source material was peripheral blood. These receptors all come from a woman aged 45-59 years with acute or convalescent COVID-19. Each CDR3 is given with its conserved first and last residue. A D gene is named only where the DNA matches it firmly. Rows give clone size only sometimes, using once, few, many, or a class for an expanded clone.

>TRBJ2-7|TRBV9|NA|NA
TGTGCCAGCAGCCCATCGCGGGATGCCGGCGAGCAGTACTTC
CASSPSRDAGEQYF
>TRBJ2-2|TRBV24-1|many|TRBD2
TGTGCCACCAGTGATCCCGGACTAGCGGACATCACCGGGGAGCTGTTTTTT
CATSDPGLADITGELFF
>TRBJ2-1|TRBV2|NA|TRBD1
TGTGCCAGCAGTGGGGACAGGGCCTACAATGAGCAGTTCTTC
CASSGDRAYNEQFF
>TRBJ2-1|TRBV4-2|NA|TRBD2
TGTGCCAGCAGCCCCCAAGGGACTAGCGGGAGGGCTGAGGGCAATGAGCAGTTCTTC
CASSPQGTSGRAEGNEQFF
>TRBJ2-3|TRBV5-1|NA|NA
TGCGCCAGCAGCGTGGGAGGCCGCGGCACAGATACGCAGTATTTT
CASSVGGRGTDTQYF
>TRBJ2-7|TRBV2|few|TRBD2
TGTGCCAGCAGTGGCCTAGCGGGAGGGTACGAGCAGTACTTC
CASSGLAGGYEQYF
>TRBJ1-2|TRBV30|once|NA
TGTGCCTGGAAGGTAGCAAATGGCTACACCTTC
CAWKVANGYTF
>TRBJ2-7|TRBV6-5|NA|TRBD1
TGTGCCAGCAGTTACTCGGGACAGGGGAGCGAGCAGTACTTC
CASSYSGQGSEQYF
>TRBJ2-2|TRBV12-5|NA|TRBD2
TGTGCTAGTGGTTTGGTACTCTCCGGACTAGCGGGAGCGAGGACCGGGGAGCTGTTTTTT
CASGLVLSGLAGARTGELFF
>TRBJ1-1|TRBV3-1/TRBV3-2|few|NA
TGTGCCAGCAGCCGCAAAGGCGGGGGAATTGAAGCTTTCTTT
CASSRKGGGIEAFF
>TRBJ2-5|TRBV14|NA|TRBD2
TGTGCCCCCCTAGCGGCGTTCCAAGAGACCCAGTACTTC
CAPLAAFQETQYF
>TRBJ1-2|TRBV18|once|TRBD1
TGTGCCAGCTCACCACAGGCCTCCGGGACAGCCCTCGGCGGCTACACCTTC
CASSPQASGTALGGYTF
>TRBJ2-4|TRBV2|NA|NA
TGTGCCAGCAGTGAGAAGGACTATTTCCGGTACTTC
CASSEKDYFRYF
>TRBJ2-7|TRBV29-1|NA|NA
TGCAGCGTTCTTAAGTCGGACAGCTCCTACGAGCAGTACTTC
CSVLKSDSSYEQYF
>TRBJ2-1|TRBV4-2|NA|TRBD2
TGTGCCAGCAGCCAGGAAAGCGGGAGCAATGAGCAGTTCTTC
CASSQESGSNEQFF
>TRBJ2-3|TRBV6-4|NA|TRBD2
TGTGCCAGCAGTGTGGGACTAGCGGGAGCCTCAGATACGCAGTATTTT
CASSVGLAGASDTQYF
>TRBJ2-5|TRBV5-1|NA|TRBD2
TGCGCCAGCAGCTCGACTAGCGGGCCCCAAGAGACCCAGTACTTC
CASSSTSGPQETQYF
>TRBJ2-1|TRBV7-9|NA|NA
TGTGCCAGCAGCTTCCCCCCGCCTAAAGATGATGAGCAGTTCTTC
CASSFPPPKDDEQFF
>TRBJ1-4|TRBV5-4|once|NA
TGTGCCAGCAGCCCGGCGGGGCAAAAGGAAAAACTGTTTTTT
CASSPAGQKEKLFF
>TRBJ2-5|TRBV2|NA|TRBD1
TGTGCCAGCAGTGAGGACAGGGGGCCCCAAGAGACCCAGTACTTC
CASSEDRGPQETQYF
>TRBJ1-4|TRBV27|NA|TRBD1
TGTGCCAGCAGACCGGACAGGGTCGCTGAAAAACTGTTTTTT
CASRPDRVAEKLFF
>TRBJ1-4|TRBV28|once|TRBD1
TGTGCCAGCAGTTTATATGACAGGGTAAATGAAAAACTGTTTTTT
CASSLYDRVNEKLFF
>TRBJ2-1|TRBV28|NA|TRBD2
TGTGCCAGTTACCATCCTAGCGGGAGGAAGTCCTACAATGAGCAGTTCTTC
CASYHPSGRKSYNEQFF
>TRBJ2-7|TRBV28|NA|TRBD1
TGTGCCAGCAAGACAGGGGAAGGAGGGGCCTACGAGCAGTACTTC
CASKTGEGGAYEQYF
>TRBJ1-1|TRBV28|once|NA
TGTGCCAGCAGCCTCGGTTACGGGAGCACTGAAGCTTTCTTT
CASSLGYGSTEAFF
>TRBJ1-3|TRBV5-6|few|NA
TGTGCCAGCAGCGATGGGGGGAGTGGAAACACCATATATTTT
CASSDGGSGNTIYF
>TRBJ2-5|TRBV14|NA|TRBD2
TGTGCCAGCAGCCAGGGGACTAGCGGGGATTCTCAAGAGACCCAGTACTTC
CASSQGTSGDSQETQYF
>TRBJ2-1|TRBV7-2|once|NA
TGTGCCAGCAGCCGCCGGGTCGCCTACAATGAGCAGTTCTTC
CASSRRVAYNEQFF
>TRBJ2-5|TRBV7-8|NA|NA
TGTGCCAGCAGCGGACTGCCACAAGAGACCCAGTACTTC
CASSGLPQETQYF
>TRBJ2-1|TRBV3-1/TRBV3-2|NA|NA
TGTGCCAGCAGCCGACCTCGCAGGGGACACTCCTACAATGAGCAGTTCTTC
CASSRPRRGHSYNEQFF
>TRBJ1-3|TRBV5-1|NA|TRBD1
TGCGCCAGCAGCCCATGGACAGGGGCGGTGGAGATATATTTT
CASSPWTGAVEIYF
>TRBJ2-7|TRBV5-8|NA|TRBD1
TGTGCCAGCAGCTCGCCGACAGGGAAGGTCCTGGTCGAGCAGTACTTC
CASSSPTGKVLVEQYF
>TRBJ1-1|TRBV28|NA|NA
TGTGCCAGCAGGGAGGGACTCAACACTGAAGCTTTCTTT
CASREGLNTEAFF
>TRBJ1-1|TRBV3-1/TRBV3-2|few|NA
TGTGCCAGCAGCCAATTTCAGGGAGGGACTGAAGCTTTCTTT
CASSQFQGGTEAFF
>TRBJ1-2|TRBV11-2|NA|NA
TGTGCCAGCAGCTTAGGATCGTATTCCGCGTTTTATGGCTACACCTTC
CASSLGSYSAFYGYTF
>TRBJ2-1|TRBV6-5|NA|NA
TGTGCCAGCAGTTACTCGGCAGTTTCCAATGAGCAGTTCTTC
CASSYSAVSNEQFF
>TRBJ2-1|TRBV19|NA|NA
TGTGCCAGTAGTATTGGAGGCCTTATGTACAATGAGCAGTTCTTC
CASSIGGLMYNEQFF
>TRBJ1-1|TRBV5-6|many|NA
TGTGCCAGCACCTTTCCGACTGAGAACACTGAAGCTTTCTTT
CASTFPTENTEAFF
>TRBJ2-2|TRBV9|few|NA
TGTGCCAGCAGGGCCAGGGAACAGAACACCGGGGAGCTGTTTTTT
CASRAREQNTGELFF
>TRBJ1-1|TRBV28|NA|NA
TGTGCCAGCACCTCAACGGGGGGCGCTTATACTGAAGCTTTCTTT
CASTSTGGAYTEAFF
>TRBJ2-7|TRBV5-5|NA|NA
TGTGCCAGCAGCCCCCGCGAGGCTTCCTCCTACGAGCAGTACTTC
CASSPREASSYEQYF
>TRBJ1-5|TRBV29-1|NA|NA
TGCAGCGTGGCTAAGGACAGAAACAATCAGCCCCAGCATTTT
CSVAKDRNNQPQHF
>TRBJ2-1|TRBV21-1|NA|NA
TGTGCCAGCAGCAAAGATGAGACTAGCGAATACAATGAGCAGTTCTTC
CASSKDETSEYNEQFF
>TRBJ2-1|TRBV19|NA|TRBD2
TGTGCCAGTAGTCCGGGACTAGTCAATGAGCAGTTCTTC
CASSPGLVNEQFF